The subject of this entry is one TCR beta chain. What it binds is unknown. This sample is drawn from a study of T cell repertoires in ileal Crohn's disease. About the research overall: Postoperative therapy was given to about half: around eleven thiopurines, about 19 anti-TNF agents.

The method was immunoSEQ multiplex PCR; TCRdb's version includes in-frame clones alone and lacks a portion of them. This sample has some 4,700 clones, with more than 75% found just once. The study, taken as a whole, reports: Compared with non-smokers, active smokers at surgery showed more clonal expansions.

This sequence originates from an adult with Crohn's disease. The sequenced material came from ileal tissue.

CDR3 bases: TGTGCCAGCAGCTTAGTGGGCGGGGGGATCACCGGGGAGCTGTTTTTT. Its protein is CASSLVGGGITGELFF. The chain combines TRBV7-6 with TRBJ2-2, with 8 nucleotides matching TRBD2. This CDR3 spans 16 amino acids. V shed 1 base and J 4 bases; nucleotides not matched to a gene: 5. Germline V gene sequence: CDR1 SGHVS, CDR2 FNYEAQ.